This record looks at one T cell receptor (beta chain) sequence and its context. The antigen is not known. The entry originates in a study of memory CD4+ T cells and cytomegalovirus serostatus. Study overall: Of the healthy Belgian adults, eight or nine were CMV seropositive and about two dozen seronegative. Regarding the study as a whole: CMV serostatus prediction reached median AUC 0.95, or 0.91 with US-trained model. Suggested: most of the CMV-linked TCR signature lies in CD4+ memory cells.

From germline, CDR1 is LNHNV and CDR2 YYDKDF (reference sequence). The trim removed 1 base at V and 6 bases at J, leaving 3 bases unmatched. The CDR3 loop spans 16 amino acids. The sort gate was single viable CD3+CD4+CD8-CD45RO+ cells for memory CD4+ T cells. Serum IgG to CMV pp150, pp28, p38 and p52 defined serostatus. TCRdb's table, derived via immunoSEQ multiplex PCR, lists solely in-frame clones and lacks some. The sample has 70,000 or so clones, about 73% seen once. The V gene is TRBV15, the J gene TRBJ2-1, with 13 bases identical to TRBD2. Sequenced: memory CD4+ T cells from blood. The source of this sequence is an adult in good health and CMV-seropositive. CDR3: CATSRAGLAGRNEQFF. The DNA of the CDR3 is TGTGCCACCAGCAGAGCGGGACTAGCGGGGCGCAATGAGCAGTTCTTC.